This T cell receptor (beta chain) originates from a study of cytomegalovirus exposure and HLA in healthy donors. Whole-study findings and limits: The majority of CMV-associated TCR beta chains were reported as apparently HLA-restricted in a later analysis. Previously analyzed data showed that most TCR beta V segments were productive at a frequency of about 87% or about 30%.

Deletions cut 5 bases from V and 9 bases from J, with 20 bases between. The CDR3 runs 16 residues. The V gene's germline CDR1 is SNHLY and CDR2 FYNNEI. Researchers ran the PCR with 60 Vbeta and 13 Jbeta primers. Produced via immunoSEQ multiplex PCR; TCRdb's table is partial and in-frame only. The sample lists about 160,000 clones; around 63% were seen once. This clone appeared a few times. Its antigen is still unknown. The source of this sequence is a woman younger than 35 in good health and CMV-seropositive. This rearrangement joins TRBV2 to TRBJ1-6, with D possibly being TRBD1 (5 bases). The material sequenced was PBMCs. CDR3 nucleotides: TGTGCCAGCAGTTCCGGGACTCTAATCGGGGGTTCACCCCTCCACTTT. This gives the protein CASSSGTLIGGSPLHF.